This entry features one T cell receptor beta chain sequence. It lacks a known antigen. It has no much larger one-base neighbor in the sample; base qualities were not kept. These reads were obtained on an Illumina NovaSeq 6000. cDNA libraries for TCRalpha and TCRbeta were prepared by 5'RACE using constant-segment primers, with sample barcodes and unique molecular identifiers added. Trizol reagent was used to extract RNA from every sample. Amplification of the libraries took two PCR steps, and the second step added a second sample barcode plus Illumina TruSeq adapters. Sequencing of libraries was performed on an Illumina NovaSeq with 2 x 150 bp paired-end reads. Per the original workflow: Demultiplexing of reads and collapsing into UMI-guided consensus sequences were performed with migec v1.2.7. Using mixcr v2.1.11, UMI consensuses were aligned to TRA and TRB V and J templates and then assembled into clonotypes. A clonotype was counted as expanded or contracted only when both edgeR and NoisET called the clonotype significant, with the noise models trained on biological replicates. For edgeR calls, the cutoffs were a false discovery rate-adjusted p below 0.01 and a log2 fold-change threshold of 1. As an exploratory analysis of dynamics, max-normalized trajectories of the 1000 most abundant clonotypes were examined with PCA combined with hierarchical clustering. The CD4 or CD8 phenotype of responding clones was assigned using the separately sequenced CD4+ and CD8+ repertoires. TCRdb cleaned the public reads at Q25 with fastp, built clones with MiXCR and kept in-frame beta chains. Each CDR3 protein appears once, grouped with its most common genes and DNA. TCRdb, rather than the study authors, made the V and J calls. In this sample the table shows fewer than 450,000 distinct CDR3 sequences, approximately 24% of which occur a single time. Together, the top ten hold 8.5% to 9% of the sample.

PBMCs were isolated by Ficoll-Paque density gradient centrifugation. These data are taken from a study of T-cell memory formation after mild COVID-19 (dated by TCRdb to 2020 to 2023). Context from the whole study: Most TCR sequence clusters were specific to one of the two donors. In a couple of donors, T-cell clones that expanded and contracted after mild COVID-19 were tracked by sequencing TCRalpha and TCRbeta repertoires over time. Two young, previously healthy adult volunteers, one female and one male, were included in the cohort. Summary of the overall study and its limitations: The second-wave clones that peaked on day 37 were not confirmed to be SARS-CoV-2 specific. Some responding clones were detected in pre-infection memory, which suggested that pre-existing cross-reactive memory T cells had joined the SARS-CoV-2 response. Clones that contracted from day 15 to 85 showed balanced CD4/CD8 phenotypes, whereas a second wave of clones that expanded from day 15 to 37 leaned towards CD4+. Contracting CD4+ clones turned up mainly in the CM and EM memory subsets, whereas EMRA was where CD8+ clones were enriched. The study included only a couple of mild cases, and larger cohorts that include severe cases with pre-infection samples were judged to be necessary.

From cysteine to phenylalanine, the CDR3 is 14 amino acids long. The retained sequence is limited to the CDR3, 42 bases, with the frame set at the first base. CDR1 and CDR2 are read off the germline V gene (reference sequence) as SGHNT and YYREEE. Trimmed from V: 4 bases; trimmed from J: 6 bases; junction bases lacking a gene match: 8. Sequenced material: PBMCs or a T cell subset sorted from them (not recorded which). The V gene is TRBV5-4 and the J gene is TRBJ2-7, and 9 junctional nucleotides match TRBD1. The sequence was collected from an adult woman who had mild COVID-19 (a few samples of this study predate the infection). The sample titles of this study are shuffled in the database, so cell type and time point are left out; the donor was told from shared clones. The sequenced DNA: TGTGCCAGCAGCGGGACAGGGCCCGACCCCGAGCAGTACTTC. This sequence encodes CASSGTGPDPEQYF.